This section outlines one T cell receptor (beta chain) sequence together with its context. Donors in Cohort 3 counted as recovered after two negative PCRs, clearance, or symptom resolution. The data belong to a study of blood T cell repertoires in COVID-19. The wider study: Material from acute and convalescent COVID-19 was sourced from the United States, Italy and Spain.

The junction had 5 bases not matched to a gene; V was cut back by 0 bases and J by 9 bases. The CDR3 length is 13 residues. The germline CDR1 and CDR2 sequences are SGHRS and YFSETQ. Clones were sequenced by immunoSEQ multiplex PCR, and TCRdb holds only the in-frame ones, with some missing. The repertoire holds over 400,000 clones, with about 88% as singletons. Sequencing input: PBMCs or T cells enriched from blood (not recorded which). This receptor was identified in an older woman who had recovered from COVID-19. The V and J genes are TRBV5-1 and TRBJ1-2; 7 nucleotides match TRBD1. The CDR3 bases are TGCGCCAGCAGCTTGGTCCAGGGGGAGAGCTACACCTTC. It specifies CASSLVQGESYTF.